The clone carrying this T cell receptor (beta chain) has just a few counts. Antigen unknown. Libraries were made from TCR beta cDNA, and they carried unique molecular identifiers. TCRdb recomputed calls from the PCR reads with MiXCR, one row per CDR3 protein. The table has fewer than 850,000 distinct CDR3 sequences, around 42% seen once. Germline assignment: CDR1 MGHRA and CDR2 YSYEKL. Between the trimmed V and J ends, which lost 0 bases and 5 bases, there was a span of 13 bases. This CDR3 comprises 15 residues. The data derive from a study of post-analysis software for immune sequencing data. Study-wide results and limits: Multiple sclerosis was associated with a significant reduction in normalized Chao1 diversity relative to controls. Controls showed lower frequencies than patients for five or six TRBV segments, and TRBV5-6, TRBV5-1 and TRBV20-1 were among these.

The sequence was obtained from a girl aged 10 to 17 with multiple sclerosis. The specimen sequenced was blood. The rearrangement links TRBV4-1 to TRBJ2-5; D remains ambiguous. The CDR3 reads CASSQEPTHGETQYF. The CDR3 DNA is TGCGCCAGCAGCCAAGAGCCGACCCACGGGGAGACCCAGTACTTC.